The text below deals with one TCR beta chain. One end of the junction varies from germline; a read error may be responsible. The source of the sample is a study of CD8+CD57+ T cells in acquired aplastic anemia. The overall study: Sorted CD4+ and CD8+ cells yielded 2.5 to 3.5 ug of DNA on average.

The template for TCR beta VDJ and CDR3 sequence profiling was genomic DNA. TCRdb re-derived calls from the reads in MiXCR, one entry per CDR3 protein. Of a few hundred thousand distinct CDR3 sequences listed, under 55% were seen once; the top ten hold 20%. The sequenced patients had an expansion of CD8+CD57+ cells seen by flow cytometry. Untreated patients provided the blood samples, with no therapy given before sampling. Sequencing was performed on sorted CD4+, CD8+, or CD8+CD57+ T cells (not recorded which) from PBMCs. The sequence was collected from a human donor with aplastic anemia.

This CDR3 is CASSLAAGGGYF. CDR3 nucleotide sequence: TGCGCCAGCAGCTTGGCCGCGGGGGGGGGGTATTTT. The chain employs TRBV5-5 and TRBJ2-3; 9 bases fit TRBD2. Germline V gene data show CDR1 as SGHKS and CDR2 as YYEKEE (reference sequence). The CDR3 is made up of 12 amino acids.